A single sample gave rise to the 15 T cell receptor beta chains below, sequenced in a study of blood T cell repertoires in COVID-19. Sequenced by immunoSEQ multiplex PCR; TCRdb stores in-frame clones only, minus some. The data show 90,000 to 120,000 clones, 70% to 90% seen once. Sequences were obtained from peripheral blood. Receptors originate from a woman aged 60-70 years with acute or convalescent COVID-19.

V gene TRBV28 combines with J gene TRBJ2-7, with D perhaps matching TRBD2 (6 bases). CDR1 is MDHEN and CDR2 is SYDVKM in the germline V gene. The CDR3 is 13 amino acids. V was cut by 6 bases and J by 4 bases, with 13 bases left in between. The CDR3: CASSPGGMYEQYV. CDR3 DNA sequence: TGTGCCAGCAGCCCTGGAGGGATGTACGAGCAGTACGTC.

The chain employs TRBV6-5 and TRBJ1-4, with D perhaps matching TRBD1 (6 bases). Germline V gene sequence: CDR1 MNHEY, CDR2 SVGAGI. The CDR3 runs 14 residues. V was cut by 6 bases and J by 8 bases, with 16 bases left in between. The CDR3, as DNA: TGTGCCAGCAGGCCGGACAGCTCGCCCGAAAAACTGTTTTTT. This translates into CASRPDSSPEKLFF.

The V and J genes are TRBV19 and TRBJ1-2, with a tentative D call TRBD1 (6 bases). The length of the CDR3 is 13 residues. V was shortened by 5 bases and J by 8 bases, with 15 bases between the two germline ends. Germline loops: CDR1 LNHDA, CDR2 SQIVND (reference sequence). The CDR3 spells CASSATTGLGYTF. CDR3 in DNA: TGTGCCAGTAGTGCGACGACAGGCCTCGGCTACACCTTC.

This chain joins TRBV19 and TRBJ1-2, with D tentatively TRBD1 (5 bases). CDR1 and CDR2 from the germline V gene are LNHDA and SQIVND (reference sequence). This CDR3 region has 13 residues. V lost 4 bases and J lost 2, with 8 bases in between. CDR3 in amino acids: CASSRQSNYGYTF. CDR3 DNA: TGTGCCAGTAGTAGACAGAGCAACTATGGCTACACCTTC.

This chain uses TRBV5-1 with TRBJ2-1, with a tentative D call TRBD2 (6 bases). V shed 1 base and J shed 9 bases, with 14 bases lying between them. The CDR3 runs 14 residues. From germline, CDR1 is SGHRS and CDR2 YFSETQ. CDR3: CASSLNVAGTEQFF. The CDR3 bases are TGCGCCAGCAGCTTGAATGTGGCGGGGACTGAGCAGTTCTTC.

This clone was picked up one time. The V gene is TRBV7-9, the J gene TRBJ2-1; the match to TRBD2 covers 11 bases. Looked up from germline, CDR1 is SEHNR and CDR2 is FQNEAQ (reference sequence). With V trimmed by 5 bases and J by 6 bases, 9 bases remained unmatched. The CDR3 spans 16 residues. The CDR3 region is CASSPRPGLAVNEQFF. Written as DNA, the CDR3 is TGTGCCAGCAGCCCGCGACCGGGACTAGCGGTCAATGAGCAGTTCTTC. Full variable domain (missing parts from reference TRBV7-9 and TRBJ2-1): DTGVSQNPRHKITKRGQNVTFRCDPISEHNRLYWYRQTLGQGPEFLTYFQNEAQLEKSRLLSDRFSAERPKGSFSTLEIQRTEQGDSAMYLCASSPRPGLAVNEQFFGPGTRLTVL.

This chain links TRBV5-4 with TRBJ2-5; the match to TRBD2 covers 7 bases. Germline CDR1 reads SGHNT; CDR2 reads YYREEE (reference sequence). Trimming removed 4 bases from V and 3 bases from J; junction bases left unmatched: 9. The CDR3 has 15 residues. In nucleotides, the CDR3 is TGTGCCAGCAGCGGTACGGCGGGAGTCAAAGAGACCCAGTACTTC. It encodes CASSGTAGVKETQYF.

V is TRBV5-1 and J is TRBJ2-1; TRBD2 aligns across 9 bases. Germline V lookup: CDR1 SGHRS, CDR2 YFSETQ. The trim removed 5 bases at V and 3 bases at J, leaving 6 bases unmatched. The CDR3 spans 15 residues. The DNA for the CDR3 is TGCGCCAGCAGTCCACTAGCGGGCAACTACAATGAGCAGTTCTTC. Amino acids: CASSPLAGNYNEQFF.

CDR3 sequence reads: CASSPQGSSYNEQFF. The CDR3 DNA reads as TGTGCCAGCTCACCTCAGGGCAGCTCCTACAATGAGCAGTTCTTC. The chain links TRBV18 to TRBJ2-1; possible D gene TRBD1, 5 bases. Germline assignment: CDR1 KGHSH and CDR2 LQKENI. V dropped 3 bases and J dropped 0 bases, with 9 bases sitting between them. The CDR3 has 15 amino acids.

The rearrangement uses TRBV30 and TRBJ1-3; D possibly corresponds to TRBD1 (5 bases). The V and J ends lost 4 bases and 0 bases respectively, with 10 bases between them. The CDR3 runs 14 residues. Germline CDR1 reads GTSNPN; CDR2 reads SVGIG (reference sequence). Here the CDR3 reads CAWNWRGSGNTIYF. The CDR3 DNA reads as TGTGCCTGGAATTGGAGGGGCTCTGGAAACACCATATATTTT. Looking up the rest from reference TRBV30 and TRBJ1-3 gives the full variable domain: SQTIHQWPATLVQPVGSPLSLECTVEGTSNPNLYWYRQAAGRGLQLLFYSVGIGQISSEVPQNLSASRPQDRQFILSSKKLLLSDSGFYLCAWNWRGSGNTIYFGEGSWLTVV.

The chain recombines TRBV2 with TRBJ2-3; D call uncertain. Between the trimmed V and J ends, which lost 5 bases and 1 base, there was a span of 13 bases. Germline lookup yields CDR1 SNHLY and CDR2 FYNNEI. CDR3 size: 15 residues. CDR3 sequence: CASSPLLSGTDTQYF. Here the CDR3 DNA reads TGTGCCAGCAGTCCTCTTCTCAGCGGCACAGATACGCAGTATTTT.

The chain has TRBV2 and TRBJ1-1, with a tentative D call TRBD1 (6 bases). V was pared by 4 bases and J by 6 bases, with 15 bases between. The CDR3 covers 14 residues. CDR1 SNHLY and CDR2 FYNNEI come from the germline V gene. The DNA of the CDR3 is TGTGCCAGCAGTGTGGACAGTTTGAGCCCTGAAGCTTTCTTT. This encodes CASSVDSLSPEAFF. The full variable domain, completed using reference TRBV2 and TRBJ1-1, is EPEVTQTPSHQVTQMGQEVILRCVPISNHLYFYWYRQILGQKVEFLVSFYNNEISEKSEIFDDQFSVERPDGSNFTLKIRSTKLEDSAMYFCASSVDSLSPEAFFGQGTRLTVV.

The CDR3 nucleotides are TGTGCCACCAGTGATACTCAGGGTGATGAGCAGTTCTTC. Translation gives CATSDTQGDEQFF. The V gene is TRBV24-1, the J gene TRBJ2-1; D may be TRBD1 (5 bases). Deletions cut 3 bases from V and 8 bases from J, with 10 bases between. The CDR3 is made up of 13 amino acids. Germline V gene data show CDR1 as KGHDR and CDR2 as SFDVKD.

The gene calls are TRBV11-3 and TRBJ1-1; 7 bases align to TRBD1. Germline CDR1 reads SGHNT; CDR2 reads YENEEA. The length of the CDR3 is 13 residues. V trimming: 10 bases; J trimming: 1 base; junction bases outside the gene matches: 6. The CDR3 DNA is TGTGCCAAAGGGGACAGCGAGAACACTGAAGCTTTCTTT. Residues: CAKGDSENTEAFF. Supplemented by reference TRBV11-3 and TRBJ1-1, the full variable domain reads EAGVVQSPRYKIIEKKQPVAFWCNPISGHNTLYWYLQNLGQGPELLIRYENEEAVDDSQLPKDRFSAERLKGVDSTLKIQPAELGDSAVYLCAKGDSENTEAFFGQGTRLTVV.

V usage is TRBV11-1 and J usage is TRBJ2-5, with D possibly matching TRBD2 (6 bases). Germline assignment: CDR1 SGHAT and CDR2 FQDESV (reference sequence). V lost 2 bases and J lost 5, with 9 bases in between. CDR3 length equals 13 residues. The CDR3 spells CASSLQLAETQYF. CDR3 nucleotides: TGTGCCAGCAGCTTACAACTAGCTGAGACCCAGTACTTC.